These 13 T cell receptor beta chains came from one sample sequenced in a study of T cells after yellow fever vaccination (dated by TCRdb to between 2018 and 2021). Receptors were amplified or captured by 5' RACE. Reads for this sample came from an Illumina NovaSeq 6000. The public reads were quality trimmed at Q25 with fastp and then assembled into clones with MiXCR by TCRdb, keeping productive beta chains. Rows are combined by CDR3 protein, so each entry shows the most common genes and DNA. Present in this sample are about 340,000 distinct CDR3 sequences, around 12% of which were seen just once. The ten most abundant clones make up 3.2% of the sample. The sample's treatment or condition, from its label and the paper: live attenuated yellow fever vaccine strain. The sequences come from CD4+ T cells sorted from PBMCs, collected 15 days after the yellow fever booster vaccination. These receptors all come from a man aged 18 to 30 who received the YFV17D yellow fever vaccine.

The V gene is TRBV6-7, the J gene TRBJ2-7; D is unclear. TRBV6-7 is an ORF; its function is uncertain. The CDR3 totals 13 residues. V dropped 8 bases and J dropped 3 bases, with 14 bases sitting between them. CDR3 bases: TGTGCCAGCCAGTCACAGAAAGTCTACGAGCAGTACTTC. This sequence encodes CASQSQKVYEQYF.

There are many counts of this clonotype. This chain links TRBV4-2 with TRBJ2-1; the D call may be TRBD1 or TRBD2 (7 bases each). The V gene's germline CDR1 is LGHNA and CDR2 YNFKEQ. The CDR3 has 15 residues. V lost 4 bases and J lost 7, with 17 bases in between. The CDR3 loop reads CASSRPGEGANEQFF. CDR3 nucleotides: TGTGCCAGCAGCCGACCTGGGGAGGGGGCGAATGAGCAGTTCTTC.

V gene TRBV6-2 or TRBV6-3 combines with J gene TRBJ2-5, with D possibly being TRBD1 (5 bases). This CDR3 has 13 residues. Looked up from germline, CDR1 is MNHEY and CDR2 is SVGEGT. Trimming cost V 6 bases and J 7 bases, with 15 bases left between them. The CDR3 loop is CASRLTSRGTQYF. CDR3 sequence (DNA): TGTGCCAGCAGACTAACATCAAGGGGGACCCAGTACTTC.

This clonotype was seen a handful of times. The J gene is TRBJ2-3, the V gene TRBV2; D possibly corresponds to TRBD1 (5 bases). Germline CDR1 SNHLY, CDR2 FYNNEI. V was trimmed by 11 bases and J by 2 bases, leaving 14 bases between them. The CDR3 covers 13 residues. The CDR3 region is CAQKATVTDTQYF. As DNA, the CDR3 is TGTGCCCAAAAGGCGACAGTCACAGATACGCAGTATTTT.

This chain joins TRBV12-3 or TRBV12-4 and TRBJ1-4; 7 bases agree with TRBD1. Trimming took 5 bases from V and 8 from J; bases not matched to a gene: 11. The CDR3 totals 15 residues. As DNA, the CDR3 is TGTGCCAGCAGTCGAGACAGGGTGAGAGAAGAAAAACTGTTTTTT. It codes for CASSRDRVREEKLFF.

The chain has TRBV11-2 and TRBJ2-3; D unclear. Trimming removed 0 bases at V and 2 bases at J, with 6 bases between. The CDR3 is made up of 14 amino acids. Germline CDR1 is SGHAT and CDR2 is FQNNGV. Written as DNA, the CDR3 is TGTGCCAGCAGCTTAGATCTGAACACAGATACGCAGTATTTT. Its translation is CASSLDLNTDTQYF.

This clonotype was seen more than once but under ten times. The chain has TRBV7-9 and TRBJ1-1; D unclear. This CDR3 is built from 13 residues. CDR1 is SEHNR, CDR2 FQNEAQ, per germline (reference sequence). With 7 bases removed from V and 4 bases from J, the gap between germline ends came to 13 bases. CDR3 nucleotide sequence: TGTGCCAGCAACTCCCATGGTGGCACTGAAGCTTTCTTT. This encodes CASNSHGGTEAFF.

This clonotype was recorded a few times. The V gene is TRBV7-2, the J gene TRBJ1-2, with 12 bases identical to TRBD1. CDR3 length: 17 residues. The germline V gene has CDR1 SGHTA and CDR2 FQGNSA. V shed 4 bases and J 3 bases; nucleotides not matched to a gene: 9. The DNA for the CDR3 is TGTGCCAGCAGCTCGGGAGGGACAGGGGGCGTGCACTATGGCTACACCTTC. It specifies CASSSGGTGGVHYGYTF. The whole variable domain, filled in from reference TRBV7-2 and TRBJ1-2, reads GAGVSQSPSNKVTEKGKDVELRCDPISGHTALYWYRQSLGQGLEFLIYFQGNSAPDKSGLPSDRFSAERTGGSVSTLTIQRTQQEDSAVYLCASSSGGTGGVHYGYTFGSGTRLTVV.

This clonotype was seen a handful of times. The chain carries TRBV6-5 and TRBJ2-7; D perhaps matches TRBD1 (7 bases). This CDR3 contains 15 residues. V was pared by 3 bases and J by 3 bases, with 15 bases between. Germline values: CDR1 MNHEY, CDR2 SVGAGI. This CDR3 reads CASSYGGGEGYEQYF. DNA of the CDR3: TGTGCCAGCAGTTATGGAGGGGGCGAGGGCTACGAGCAGTACTTC.

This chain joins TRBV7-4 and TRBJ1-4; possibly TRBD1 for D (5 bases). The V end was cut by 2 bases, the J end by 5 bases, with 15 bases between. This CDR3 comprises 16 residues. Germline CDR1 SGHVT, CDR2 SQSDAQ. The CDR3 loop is CASSLHPRELNEKLFF. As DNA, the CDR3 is TGTGCCAGCAGCTTACACCCCAGGGAGCTAAATGAAAAACTGTTTTTT.

Here the CDR3 reads CASSPTGGLGEQYF. CDR3 nucleotide sequence: TGTGCCAGCAGCCCAACGGGGGGCCTGGGCGAGCAGTACTTC. J is TRBJ2-7 and V is TRBV11-2; a weak D match, TRBD2 (7 bases). This CDR3 is built from 14 residues. Germline V CDR1 and CDR2: SGHAT, FQNNGV. Trimming stripped 5 bases from V and 6 bases from J, with 17 bases between.

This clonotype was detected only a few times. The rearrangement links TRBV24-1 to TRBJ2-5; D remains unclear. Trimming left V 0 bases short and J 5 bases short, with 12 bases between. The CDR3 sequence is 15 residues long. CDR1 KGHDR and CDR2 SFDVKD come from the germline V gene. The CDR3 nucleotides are TGTGCCACCAGTGATTTGCGAGATGATTGGGAGACCCAGTACTTC. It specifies CATSDLRDDWETQYF.

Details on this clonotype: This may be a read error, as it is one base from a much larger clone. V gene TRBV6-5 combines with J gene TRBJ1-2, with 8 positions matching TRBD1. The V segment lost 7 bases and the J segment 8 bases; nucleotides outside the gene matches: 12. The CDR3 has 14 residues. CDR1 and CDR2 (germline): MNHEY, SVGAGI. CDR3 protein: CASTFRRGQMGYTF. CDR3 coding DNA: TGTGCCAGCACCTTCCGCAGGGGGCAAATGGGCTACACCTTC.